The 5 T cell receptor beta chains below all came from one sample that was sequenced in a study of OX40 agonist ivuxolimab in advanced cancers. TCRdb's table, derived via immunoSEQ multiplex PCR, lists solely in-frame clones and lacks some. The table has 50,000 to 65,000 clones, about 89% seen once; the top ten hold roughly 1.1%. The starting material was CD4+ or CD8+ T cells sorted from blood, obtained in a trial of the OX40 agonist ivuxolimab. Source of these receptors: an adult with an advanced solid tumor such as melanoma, head and neck, liver or kidney cancer.

The chain joins TRBV10-3 to TRBJ1-4, with TRBD1 identical over 9 bases. Germline CDR1 is ENHRY and CDR2 is SYGVKD. After removal of 11 bases from V and 5 bases from J, the junction contained 6 bases not matched to a gene. There are 13 residues in the CDR3. The CDR3 spells CASGTGKNEKLFF. The CDR3 DNA reads as TGTGCCTCTGGGACAGGGAAGAATGAAAAACTGTTTTTT.

The J gene is TRBJ1-1, the V gene TRBV18; 7 bases match TRBD1. V dropped 3 bases and J dropped 4; count of bases not matched to a gene: 2. The CDR3 spans 13 residues. Germline V lookup: CDR1 KGHSH, CDR2 LQKENI. The CDR3 is CASSPQGGTEAFF. The CDR3 region has the DNA TGTGCCAGCTCACCGCAGGGGGGCACTGAAGCTTTCTTT.

This clone was seen a handful of times. The V gene is TRBV19, the J gene TRBJ1-1; D unclear. The CDR3 consists of 14 residues. Trimming pared 5 bases from V and 0 bases from J, leaving 10 bases between. Germline V gene sequence: CDR1 LNHDA, CDR2 SQIVND (reference sequence). The CDR3 DNA sequence: TGTGCCAGTAGTCCCCAACCCTTGAACACTGAAGCTTTCTTT. Translating it yields CASSPQPLNTEAFF.

V gene TRBV27 combines with J gene TRBJ2-3, with 11 bases identical to TRBD2. In germline, CDR1 is MNHEY, CDR2 SMNVEV (reference sequence). Trimming took 6 bases from V and 5 from J; bases not matched to a gene: 7. CDR3 length equals 15 residues. The CDR3 DNA sequence: TGTGCCAGCAGGCGACTAGCGGGACGGGGAGATACGCAGTATTTT. Encoded protein: CASRRLAGRGDTQYF.

V usage is TRBV30 and J usage is TRBJ2-7, with D unclear. V was clipped by 7 bases and J by 3 bases, with 16 bases between them. The CDR3 has 13 residues. Germline CDR1 and CDR2: GTSNPN and SVGIG (reference sequence). DNA for the CDR3: TGTGCCTCCTCCGAAAGCCTCAACTACGAGCAGTACTTC. Protein sequence: CASSESLNYEQYF.